These 13 T cell receptor beta chains were all obtained from the same sample, sequenced in a study of T cells expressing NK-cell markers. With the 5' RACE reads reprocessed, TCRdb shows one record per CDR3 protein and no DNA. The sample holds 400,000 to 500,000 distinct CDR3 sequences. Source material: blood T cells: a sorted CD56 or NKG2C T cell subset, CD4+ or CD8+ T cells, or bulk PBMC T cells (not recorded which). All receptors derive from a woman between 18 and 75 years old in good health.

V and J are TRBV27 and TRBJ1-1. CDR1 and CDR2 from the germline V gene are MNHEY and SMNVEV (reference sequence). The CDR3 runs 14 residues. CDR3 residues: CASSLNPRSTEAFF.

This chain connects TRBV29-1 to TRBJ2-2; TCRdb selects TRBD2, and the lack of DNA leaves this call unchecked. The CDR3 runs 14 residues. Looked up from germline, CDR1 is SQVTM and CDR2 is ANQGSEA. CDR3 region: CSARGLMNTGELFF.

The J gene is TRBJ2-5, the V gene TRBV28; the D call of TRBD2 rests on TCRdb alone, since no DNA is present to check it. The CDR3 length is 14 residues. From germline, CDR1 is MDHEN and CDR2 SYDVKM. CDR3: CASSLWVGGEVQYF.

The chain employs TRBV20-1 and TRBJ2-5. The CDR3 has 11 amino acids. Germline V gene data show CDR1 as DFQATT and CDR2 as SNEGSKA (reference sequence). CDR3 region: CSVRTEETQYF.

This rearrangement joins TRBV20-1 to TRBJ2-5; TCRdb returns TRBD1, unconfirmable since there is no DNA. The CDR3 contains 12 residues. Germline loops: CDR1 DFQATT, CDR2 SNEGSKA (reference sequence). CDR3: CSAVQGVETQYF.

This chain connects TRBV20-1 to TRBJ2-4; TCRdb's assignment of TRBD1 cannot be checked, as there is no DNA. The germline gives CDR1 DFQATT, CDR2 SNEGSKA (reference sequence). The CDR3 length is 15 residues. The chain's CDR3 is CSATTGSLAKNIQYF.

The chain employs TRBV11-1 and TRBJ2-2. Germline V lookup: CDR1 SGHAT, CDR2 FQDESV (reference sequence). CDR3 length equals 13 residues. CDR3 in amino acids: CASSLADSGELFF. Looking up the rest from reference TRBV11-1 and TRBJ2-2 gives the full variable domain: EAEVAQSPRYKITEKSQAVAFWCDPISGHATLYWYRQILGQGPELLVQFQDESVVDDSQLPKDRFSAERLKGVDSTLKIQPAELGDSAMYLCASSLADSGELFFGEGSRLTVL.

The gene calls are TRBV29-1 and TRBJ2-6. CDR1 is SQVTM and CDR2 is ANQGSEA in the germline V gene. This CDR3 has 17 residues. CDR3 sequence reads: CSVEDLRQISGANVLTF.

The V gene is TRBV6-2 or TRBV6-3, the J gene TRBJ2-2; TCRdb proposes TRBD1, but this gene call is untestable without DNA. Per the germline V gene, CDR1 is MNHEY and CDR2 is SVGEGT. This CDR3 is 15 amino acids long. Here the CDR3 reads CASRMGQGNTGELFF.

V is TRBV6-2 or TRBV6-3 and J is TRBJ1-6. CDR1 is MNHEY, CDR2 SVGEGT, per germline. CDR3 length: 12 amino acids. CDR3 sequence reads: CASSYYSSPLHF.

The CDR3 here is CASSPTGTSGTDTQYF. V gene TRBV12-3 or TRBV12-4 combines with J gene TRBJ2-3; TCRdb's assignment of TRBD1 cannot be checked, as there is no DNA. The CDR3 contains 16 residues.

The chain links TRBV5-1 to TRBJ2-1; TCRdb designates TRBD1, a call that cannot be tested without DNA. From germline, CDR1 is SGHRS and CDR2 YFSETQ. The CDR3 extends over 13 amino acids. CDR3 sequence: CASSGDRMNEQFF.

The J gene is TRBJ2-1, the V gene TRBV20-1; absent DNA, TCRdb's TRBD1 call cannot be checked. Germline V gene sequence: CDR1 DFQATT, CDR2 SNEGSKA (reference sequence). The CDR3 length is 16 residues. This CDR3 is CSALTPGDRGVDEQFF.